These 25 T cell receptor beta chains came from one sample sequenced in a study of sequential checkpoint blockade in melanoma. As to treatment: randomized to nivolumab then ipilimumab (arm A) or the reverse (arm B). Here immunoSEQ multiplex PCR was the method, and the copy in TCRdb shows in-frame clones only, minus some. The data contain approximately 23,000 clones, 65% to 90% of them singletons. The material sequenced was CD8+ T cells sorted from blood (inferred from file names), taken from a patient given nivolumab and ipilimumab in sequence. These receptors were taken from a human donor with melanoma.

The rearrangement links TRBV10-3 to TRBJ2-7; 7 bases map to TRBD2. Germline trimming cut 0 bases from V and 3 bases from J; bases unmatched to any gene: 2. Germline V gene data show CDR1 as ENHRY and CDR2 as SYGVKD. This CDR3 is 14 amino acids long. The CDR3 region has the DNA TGTGCCATCAGTGAGTCTGGGGGGGGCTACGAGCAGTACTTC. This encodes CAISESGGGYEQYF.

The V call is TRBV7-9, the J call TRBJ2-7; weak D call: TRBD2 (5 bases). V was trimmed by 5 bases and J by 3 bases, leaving 8 bases between them. The germline V gene encodes CDR1 SEHNR and CDR2 FQNEAQ (reference sequence). This CDR3 is built from 12 residues. CDR3 nucleotides: TGTGCCAGCAGCCCCGGGGACTACGAGCAGTACTTC. Protein: CASSPGDYEQYF.

The sample holds a few counts of this clone. The rearrangement uses TRBV19 and TRBJ2-5; D possibly corresponds to TRBD2 (5 bases). Germline values: CDR1 LNHDA, CDR2 SQIVND (reference sequence). The CDR3 loop spans 15 amino acids. Trimming left V 3 bases short and J 5 bases short, with 16 bases between. The CDR3 DNA is TGTGCCAGTAGTATCCTCGGAGGCCTCCAGGAGACCCAGTACTTC. Its protein is CASSILGGLQETQYF.

This chain connects TRBV27 to TRBJ1-5; D uncertain. Trimming left V 2 bases short and J 0 bases short, with 11 bases between. Per the germline V gene, CDR1 is MNHEY and CDR2 is SMNVEV (reference sequence). The CDR3 runs to 16 residues. The CDR3 sequence is CASSLAGFYSNQPQHF. DNA for the CDR3: TGTGCCAGCAGTTTAGCGGGATTCTATAGCAATCAGCCCCAGCATTTT.

The gene calls are TRBV28 and TRBJ2-5, with TRBD2 matching over 8 bases. V gave up 7 bases and J gave up 6 bases; unmatched junction bases: 22. Germline values: CDR1 MDHEN, CDR2 SYDVKM. The CDR3 loop spans 18 amino acids. CDR3 bases: TGTGCCAGCACTGCAGCAGGGGCGGGGGGAACAAAGGGGCAGACCCAGTACTTC. Amino acids: CASTAAGAGGTKGQTQYF.

The chain couples TRBV29-1 to TRBJ1-1; D unclear. From germline, CDR1 is SQVTM and CDR2 ANQGSEA. V lost 3 bases and J lost 0, with 14 bases in between. The CDR3 is 15 residues long. CDR3 DNA: TGCAGCGTTGATTGGGCCGATCCTATGAACACTGAAGCTTTCTTT. Protein: CSVDWADPMNTEAFF.

The chain combines TRBV2 with TRBJ2-7; no clear D. The CDR3 is 13 amino acids. The ends were cut back, 3 bases at V and 0 bases at J, with 6 bases in the middle. Germline V gene sequence: CDR1 SNHLY, CDR2 FYNNEI. The CDR3 here is CASSDSISYEQYF. The CDR3 DNA is TGTGCCAGCAGTGACTCTATCTCCTACGAGCAGTACTTC.

The CDR3, as DNA: TGTGCCAGTAGTATTCAGATGAACTACGAGCAGTACTTC. Its protein is CASSIQMNYEQYF. The chain couples TRBV19 to TRBJ2-7; D not resolved. This CDR3 has 13 amino acids. Germline CDR1 reads LNHDA; CDR2 reads SQIVND (reference sequence). V was shortened by 3 bases and J by 3 bases, with 9 bases between the two germline ends.

This rearrangement joins TRBV5-1 to TRBJ1-5, with D uncertain. CDR3 length: 15 residues. V was pared by 4 bases and J by 6 bases, with 17 bases between. The germline V gene encodes CDR1 SGHRS and CDR2 YFSETQ. CDR3 sequence: CASSPGEGVGQPQHF. DNA for the CDR3: TGCGCCAGCAGCCCTGGGGAGGGTGTAGGTCAGCCCCAGCATTTT.

The chain has TRBV29-1 and TRBJ2-1, with TRBD2 matching over 8 bases. Germline CDR1 reads SQVTM; CDR2 reads ANQGSEA. The CDR3 is 14 amino acids. The J segment lost 2 bases and the V segment lost 4 bases, leaving 4 bases of the junction unmatched. The CDR3 reads CSVVAGITYNEQFF. The CDR3 DNA reads TGCAGCGTTGTAGCGGGAATAACCTACAATGAGCAGTTCTTC.

The rearrangement links TRBV6-5 to TRBJ2-7; 9 nucleotides match TRBD1. This CDR3 spans 16 amino acids. V trimming: 2 bases; J trimming: 6 bases; junction bases outside the gene matches: 11. From germline, CDR1 is MNHEY and CDR2 SVGAGI. Here the CDR3 DNA reads TGTGCCAGCAGTTACGCCACAGGGGGCCCGATCTCCGAGCAGTACTTC. This gives the protein CASSYATGGPISEQYF.

The V call is TRBV4-3, the J call TRBJ1-1, with TRBD1 as a possible D gene (5 bases). V dropped 0 bases and J dropped 6 bases, with 14 bases sitting between them. The CDR3 loop spans 15 amino acids. Germline CDR1 is LGHNA and CDR2 is YSLEER. Written as DNA, the CDR3 is TGCGCCAGCAGCCAAGATCGGACGGGAGGGGCTGAAGCTTTCTTT. It is translated as CASSQDRTGGAEAFF.

The chain has TRBV4-3 and TRBJ2-4, with TRBD1 matching 8 bases. The CDR3 loop spans 20 amino acids. With V trimmed by 0 bases and J by 0 bases, 13 bases remained unmatched. The germline CDR1 and CDR2 sequences are LGHNA and YSLEER. The CDR3 is CASSQDRRDRLTKAKNIQYF. The CDR3 DNA reads as TGCGCCAGCAGCCAAGATCGGCGGGACAGGCTAACTAAAGCCAAAAACATTCAGTACTTC.

This sequence joins TRBV4-1 and TRBJ2-7; maybe TRBD2 (6 bases). The germline CDR1 and CDR2 sequences are MGHRA and YSYEKL. The V gene lost 1 base and the J gene lost 0 bases, with 10 bases spanning the gap. There are 15 residues in the CDR3. The CDR3 spells CASSQGEDPSYEQYF. For the CDR3, the DNA is TGCGCCAGCAGCCAAGGGGAGGACCCCTCCTACGAGCAGTACTTC.

This clone was seen only once. CDR3 loop: CASSLGQITEAFF. For the CDR3, the DNA is TGTGCCAGCAGCTTAGGACAGATTACTGAAGCTTTCTTT. The chain uses TRBV7-6 and TRBJ1-1; TRBD1 is a possible D gene (5 bases). The V gene's germline CDR1 is SGHVS and CDR2 FNYEAQ. V lost 1 base, J lost 5 bases, and 8 bases lay in between. This CDR3 has 13 amino acids.

This rearrangement joins TRBV4-1 to TRBJ2-2; 9 bases agree with TRBD2. Germline CDR1 is MGHRA and CDR2 is YSYEKL. There are 18 residues in the CDR3. Losses at the gene ends were 0 bases for V and 1 base for J; bases not matched to a gene: 6. Written as DNA, the CDR3 is TGCGCCAGCAGCCAAGAGGGAATAGCGGGGGAGAACACCGGGGAGCTGTTTTTT. This translates into CASSQEGIAGENTGELFF.

This chain joins TRBV5-1 and TRBJ2-5; D is perhaps TRBD1 (6 bases). The J call may be wrong; the DNA end is better matched by TRBJ2-7. Germline CDR1 is SGHRS and CDR2 is YFSETQ. The CDR3 spans 14 residues. The CDR3 here is CASSNKQGSYEQYF. In nucleotides, the CDR3 is TGCGCCAGCAGCAATAAACAGGGTTCCTACGAGCAGTACTTC.

In this sample, this clone turned up a few times. This CDR3 is CASSFQGEDYYEQYF. CDR3 bases: TGTGCCAGCAGTTTCCAGGGTGAGGATTACTACGAGCAGTACTTC. The rearrangement links TRBV27 to TRBJ2-7, with a tentative D call TRBD1 (5 bases). The germline V gene has CDR1 MNHEY and CDR2 SMNVEV (reference sequence). The CDR3 sequence is 15 residues long. Trimming cost V 3 bases and J 3 bases, with 15 bases left between them.

V and J are TRBV5-8 and TRBJ1-2, with D uncertain. Deletions cut 3 bases from V and 4 bases from J, with 19 bases between. Germline loops: CDR1 SGHTS, CDR2 YDEGEE. The CDR3 covers 16 residues. The CDR3 sequence is CASSSARARFSYGYTF. DNA for the CDR3: TGTGCCAGCAGCTCTGCGAGGGCGAGGTTTAGCTATGGCTACACCTTC.

The chain has TRBV19 and TRBJ2-1; TRBD1 matches 8 bases. This CDR3 is built from 14 residues. V was clipped by 7 bases and J by 6 bases; unmatched bases: 8. Germline V gene data show CDR1 as LNHDA and CDR2 as SQIVND (reference sequence). The CDR3: CASIDRGLSNEQFF. The CDR3 DNA sequence: TGTGCCAGTATAGACAGGGGTCTTTCCAATGAGCAGTTCTTC.

The chain uses TRBV4-1 and TRBJ2-7; a possible D gene is TRBD1 (6 bases). The ends were cut back, 3 bases at V and 0 bases at J, with 9 bases in the middle. Germline V gives CDR1 MGHRA, CDR2 YSYEKL. The CDR3 is 14 amino acids. The CDR3 spells CASSQRQASYEQYF. Here the CDR3 DNA reads TGCGCCAGCAGCCAGCGACAGGCCTCCTACGAGCAGTACTTC.

V is TRBV19 and J is TRBJ2-7, with 8 bases identical to TRBD2. Unmatched junction bases numbered 11, after V lost 3 bases and J lost 7 bases. The CDR3 consists of 15 residues. Germline V lookup: CDR1 LNHDA, CDR2 SQIVND (reference sequence). The DNA for the CDR3 is TGTGCCAGTAGTATGGAGCGGGAGAGCGTAGGGGAGCAGTACTTC. It specifies CASSMERESVGEQYF.

The chain combines TRBV6-5 with TRBJ2-7; D is uncertain. V lost 3 bases and J lost 3, with 12 bases in between. CDR3 size: 14 residues. Per the germline V gene, CDR1 is MNHEY and CDR2 is SVGAGI. The DNA of the CDR3 is TGTGCCAGCAGTTATGGCAGGCTGAACTACGAGCAGTACTTC. As protein: CASSYGRLNYEQYF.

The chain employs TRBV15 and TRBJ2-7, with D uncertain. Trimming took 1 base from V and 3 from J, leaving 10 bases between them. This CDR3 is built from 14 residues. CDR1 is LNHNV, CDR2 YYDKDF, per germline (reference sequence). The CDR3 loop reads CATSRALQSYEQYF. In DNA form, the CDR3 reads TGTGCCACCAGCAGAGCTCTACAGAGCTACGAGCAGTACTTC.

The chain employs TRBV25-1 and TRBJ2-1; a possible D gene is TRBD2 (5 bases). Trimming took 4 bases from V and 8 from J, leaving 6 bases between them. Germline V CDR1 and CDR2: MGHDK, SYGVNS. CDR3 length: 11 residues. CDR3 in amino acids: CASSVAHEQFF. The CDR3 region has the DNA TGTGCCAGCAGTGTAGCGCATGAGCAGTTCTTC.